These 13 T cell receptor beta chains came from one sample sequenced in a study of patients and donors after allogeneic stem cell transplantation (dated by TCRdb to the early 2020s). The library was obtained by RT-PCR. The sequencer was a NextSeq 550. TCRdb passed the public sequencing reads through fastp at Q25 and MiXCR, retaining productive beta sequences. Under each unique CDR3 protein, matching rows form one entry showing the most common genes and DNA. This sample is represented by about a million distinct CDR3 sequences; approximately 19% of them were singletons. Together, the top ten hold 5% to 6.5% of the sample. The sample comprised blood, either unsorted or a sorted T cell fraction (not recorded which). These receptors originate from a human donor who was either an allogeneic HSCT recipient or a stem cell or donor lymphocyte infusion donor (not recorded which). It is not recorded whose cells these are; they may come from a transplant donor.

The genes are TRBV6-2 or TRBV6-3 and TRBJ1-2; unclear D gene. In germline, CDR1 is MNHEY, CDR2 SVGEGT. Trimming took 4 bases from V and 4 from J, leaving 13 bases between them. There are 14 residues in the CDR3. This chain's CDR3 is CASSFHTTLYGYTF. The CDR3 DNA sequence: TGTGCCAGCAGTTTCCACACGACCCTCTATGGCTACACCTTC.

This clonotype was picked up one time. V gene TRBV3-1 combines with J gene TRBJ2-7; a possible D gene is TRBD2 (5 bases). Germline values: CDR1 LGHDT, CDR2 YNNKEL (reference sequence). This CDR3 contains 14 residues. V lost 2 bases to trimming and J lost 7 bases, with 15 bases between them. This CDR3 reads CASSQWAETGEQYF. CDR3 sequence (DNA): TGTGCCAGCAGCCAATGGGCGGAGACGGGGGAGCAGTACTTC.

This chain joins TRBV20-1 and TRBJ2-7; D gene ambiguous. The V and J ends lost 4 bases and 0 bases respectively, with 7 bases between them. The germline V gene encodes CDR1 DFQATT and CDR2 SNEGSKA (reference sequence). CDR3 length: 12 amino acids. CDR3 protein: CSAKTSSYEQYF. The CDR3 DNA reads as TGCAGTGCTAAGACAAGCTCCTACGAGCAGTACTTC.

This clonotype was observed many times. This chain connects TRBV25-1 to TRBJ1-5; D call uncertain. Germline V gene data show CDR1 as MGHDK and CDR2 as SYGVNS. V was trimmed by 2 bases and J by 4 bases, leaving 12 bases between them. The length of the CDR3 is 15 residues. The CDR3 sequence: CASSEGTGRNQPQHF. The CDR3 DNA follows: TGTGCCAGCAGTGAAGGCACGGGAAGGAATCAGCCCCAGCATTTT.

This clonotype was seen repeatedly, ten times or more. V and J are TRBV5-1 and TRBJ2-2; maybe TRBD1 (5 bases). The CDR3 length is 16 residues. Trimming took off 2 bases at V and 4 bases at J, with 15 bases between the two ends. CDR1 and CDR2 from the germline V gene are SGHRS and YFSETQ. The CDR3 nucleotides are TGCGCCAGCAGCTTCTTGCAGGGCCTCCTCACCGGGGAGCTGTTTTTT. Protein sequence: CASSFLQGLLTGELFF. The full variable domain, with the rest looked up from reference TRBV5-1 and TRBJ2-2, is KAGVTQTPRYLIKTRGQQVTLSCSPISGHRSVSWYQQTPGQGLQFLFEYFSETQRNKGNFPGRFSGRQFSNSRSEMNVSTLELGDSALYLCASSFLQGLLTGELFFGEGSRLTVL.

The gene calls are TRBV2 and TRBJ2-1; D remains ambiguous. The CDR3 is made up of 14 amino acids. Trimming pared 3 bases from V and 1 base from J, leaving 7 bases between. Germline-derived CDR1 and CDR2 are SNHLY and FYNNEI. CDR3 nucleotide sequence: TGTGCCAGCAGTGATCGTCTTTCCTACAATGAGCAGTTCTTC. This sequence encodes CASSDRLSYNEQFF.

The chain links TRBV20-1 to TRBJ2-3, with TRBD2 matching over 8 bases. Germline-derived CDR1 and CDR2 are DFQATT and SNEGSKA (reference sequence). This CDR3 comprises 13 residues. With V trimmed by 1 base and J by 8 bases, 5 bases remained unmatched. CDR3 in amino acids: CSARVRGEPTQYF. The CDR3 DNA reads TGCAGTGCTAGAGTGCGGGGGGAGCCTACGCAGTATTTT.

The chain uses TRBV30 and TRBJ2-7; 9 bases are shared with TRBD2. V lost 3 bases to trimming and J lost 6 bases; unmatched junction nucleotides: 9. The CDR3 has 14 amino acids. The germline V gene encodes CDR1 GTSNPN and CDR2 SVGIG (reference sequence). This CDR3 is CAWRLAGAAGEQYF. The CDR3, as DNA: TGTGCCTGGAGGTTAGCGGGGGCCGCCGGCGAGCAGTACTTC.

This clonotype was counted only a few times. The V gene is TRBV20-1, the J gene TRBJ2-7; 7 bases are a match to TRBD1. Per germline, CDR1 DFQATT and CDR2 SNEGSKA (reference sequence). V was pared by 1 base and J by 3 bases, with 6 bases of the junction left unmatched. The CDR3 sequence is 14 residues long. The CDR3 reads CSARGQGWFYEQYF. CDR3 DNA sequence: TGCAGTGCTAGAGGACAGGGTTGGTTCTACGAGCAGTACTTC.

The chain joins TRBV6-5 to TRBJ2-5; tentatively, D is TRBD1 (6 bases). CDR1 and CDR2 (germline): MNHEY, SVGAGI. The V end was cut by 2 bases, the J end by 9 bases, with 10 bases between. The CDR3 loop spans 12 amino acids. CDR3 nucleotides: TGTGCCAGCAGTTACACGGCAGGGGCCCAGTACTTC. It translates to CASSYTAGAQYF.

This chain links TRBV9 with TRBJ2-3; 10 bases are shared with TRBD2. The CDR3 is 15 residues long. Germline V gene sequence: CDR1 SGDLS, CDR2 YYNGEE. V lost 1 base to trimming and J lost 2 bases; unmatched junction nucleotides: 1. The CDR3 protein is CASSVSGRDTDTQYF. The CDR3, as DNA: TGTGCCAGCAGCGTAAGCGGGAGGGACACAGATACGCAGTATTTT.

This chain uses TRBV2 with TRBJ2-7, with 8 bases matching TRBD1. The trim removed 7 bases at V and 2 bases at J, leaving 7 bases unmatched. Germline V CDR1 and CDR2: SNHLY, FYNNEI. This CDR3 has 14 residues. The CDR3 protein is CASIAWTGTYEQYF. The CDR3, as DNA: TGTGCCAGCATAGCCTGGACAGGGACCTACGAGCAGTACTTC.

In its sample, this clonotype was seen a few times. The chain couples TRBV4-2 to TRBJ2-2; weak D call: TRBD1 (6 bases). V was cut by 7 bases and J by 3 bases, with 12 bases left in between. The CDR3 consists of 14 residues. Germline V gene data show CDR1 as LGHNA and CDR2 as YNFKEQ. CDR3 coding DNA: TGTGCCAGCACCTCACAGGGACACACCGGGGAGCTGTTTTTT. It is translated as CASTSQGHTGELFF.